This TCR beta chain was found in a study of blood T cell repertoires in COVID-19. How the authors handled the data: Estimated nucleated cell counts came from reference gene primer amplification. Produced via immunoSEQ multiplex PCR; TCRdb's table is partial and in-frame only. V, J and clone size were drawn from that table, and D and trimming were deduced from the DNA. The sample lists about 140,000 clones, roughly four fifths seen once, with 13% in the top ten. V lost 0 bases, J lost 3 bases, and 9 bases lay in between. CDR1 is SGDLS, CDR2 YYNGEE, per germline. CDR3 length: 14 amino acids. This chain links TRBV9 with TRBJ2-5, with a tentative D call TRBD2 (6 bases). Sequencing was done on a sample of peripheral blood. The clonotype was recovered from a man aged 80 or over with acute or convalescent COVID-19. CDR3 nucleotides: TGTGCCAGCAGCGTAGCGTTAGCGGAAGAGACCCAGTACTTC. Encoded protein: CASSVALAEETQYF.